The clone carrying this T cell receptor beta chain was observed many times. As for time point: after trial treatment. Treatment given: LDRT plus nivolumab, ipilimumab, low-dose cyclophosphamide and aspirin (RACIN trial). cDNA synthesis used a TRAV/TRBV-specific primer set for both chains. TCR amplification used 20 PCR cycles, a constant-region primer and a V-primer adapter. TCRdb re-called the reads through MiXCR, storing one row per CDR3 protein. The table shows some 100,000 distinct CDR3 sequences, with roughly 20% occurring only once. This entry is derived from a study of low-dose radiotherapy and immunotherapy resistance in tumors. The germline gives CDR1 DFQATT, CDR2 SNEGSKA (reference sequence). The CDR3 has 14 residues. Trimming took 6 bases from V and 1 from J, leaving 15 bases between them.

The sequenced sample was PBMCs, obtained after low-dose radiotherapy plus immunotherapy. The chain carries TRBV20-1 and TRBJ2-5; D is undetermined. The origin of this receptor is a male donor with prostate cancer. CDR3 DNA: TGCAGTGCCAGGTTGGGGTTGGGCCAAGAGACCCAGTACTTC. Translated, it gives CSARLGLGQETQYF.